This T cell receptor (delta chain) is from a study of gamma-delta T cells after stem cell transplantation. TCRdb re-processed the RT-PCR reads via CATT. The table has about 3,000 delta-chain clones, less than 3.5% seen once. Germline V lookup: CDR1 GEAIGNYY, CDR2 EKD. The ends lost 3 bases at V and 5 bases at J; junction bases unmatched: 11. The CDR3 sequence is 15 residues long. This clone has just a few counts. The protein given by TCRdb reflects a much larger clone and differs at residue 5 from this DNA's translation, likely from a read error; the protein shown is the DNA's translation. The sample taken for sequencing was gamma-delta T cells. This TCR was recovered from a human donor. It is not recorded whose cells these are; they may come from a transplant donor. V is TRDV2 and J is TRDJ1, with 7 bases identical to TRDD3. CDR3 in amino acids: CACDALNGGSDKLIF. In nucleotides, the CDR3 is TGTGCCTGTGACGCCCTCAACGGGGGATCGGATAAACTCATCTTT.